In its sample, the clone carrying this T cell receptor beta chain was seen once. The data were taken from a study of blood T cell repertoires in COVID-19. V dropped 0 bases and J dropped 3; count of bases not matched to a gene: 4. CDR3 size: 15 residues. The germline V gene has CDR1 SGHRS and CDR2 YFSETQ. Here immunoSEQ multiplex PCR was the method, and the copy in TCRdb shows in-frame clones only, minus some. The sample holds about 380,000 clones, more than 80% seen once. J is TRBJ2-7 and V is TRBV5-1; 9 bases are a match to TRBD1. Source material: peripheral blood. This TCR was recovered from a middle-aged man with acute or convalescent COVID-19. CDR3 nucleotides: TGCGCCAGCAGCTTGGTTTGGACAGGGGACTACGAGCAGTACTTC. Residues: CASSLVWTGDYEQYF. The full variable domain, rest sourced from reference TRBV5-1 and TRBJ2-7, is KAGVTQTPRYLIKTRGQQVTLSCSPISGHRSVSWYQQTPGQGLQFLFEYFSETQRNKGNFPGRFSGRQFSNSRSEMNVSTLELGDSALYLCASSLVWTGDYEQYFGPGTRLTVT.